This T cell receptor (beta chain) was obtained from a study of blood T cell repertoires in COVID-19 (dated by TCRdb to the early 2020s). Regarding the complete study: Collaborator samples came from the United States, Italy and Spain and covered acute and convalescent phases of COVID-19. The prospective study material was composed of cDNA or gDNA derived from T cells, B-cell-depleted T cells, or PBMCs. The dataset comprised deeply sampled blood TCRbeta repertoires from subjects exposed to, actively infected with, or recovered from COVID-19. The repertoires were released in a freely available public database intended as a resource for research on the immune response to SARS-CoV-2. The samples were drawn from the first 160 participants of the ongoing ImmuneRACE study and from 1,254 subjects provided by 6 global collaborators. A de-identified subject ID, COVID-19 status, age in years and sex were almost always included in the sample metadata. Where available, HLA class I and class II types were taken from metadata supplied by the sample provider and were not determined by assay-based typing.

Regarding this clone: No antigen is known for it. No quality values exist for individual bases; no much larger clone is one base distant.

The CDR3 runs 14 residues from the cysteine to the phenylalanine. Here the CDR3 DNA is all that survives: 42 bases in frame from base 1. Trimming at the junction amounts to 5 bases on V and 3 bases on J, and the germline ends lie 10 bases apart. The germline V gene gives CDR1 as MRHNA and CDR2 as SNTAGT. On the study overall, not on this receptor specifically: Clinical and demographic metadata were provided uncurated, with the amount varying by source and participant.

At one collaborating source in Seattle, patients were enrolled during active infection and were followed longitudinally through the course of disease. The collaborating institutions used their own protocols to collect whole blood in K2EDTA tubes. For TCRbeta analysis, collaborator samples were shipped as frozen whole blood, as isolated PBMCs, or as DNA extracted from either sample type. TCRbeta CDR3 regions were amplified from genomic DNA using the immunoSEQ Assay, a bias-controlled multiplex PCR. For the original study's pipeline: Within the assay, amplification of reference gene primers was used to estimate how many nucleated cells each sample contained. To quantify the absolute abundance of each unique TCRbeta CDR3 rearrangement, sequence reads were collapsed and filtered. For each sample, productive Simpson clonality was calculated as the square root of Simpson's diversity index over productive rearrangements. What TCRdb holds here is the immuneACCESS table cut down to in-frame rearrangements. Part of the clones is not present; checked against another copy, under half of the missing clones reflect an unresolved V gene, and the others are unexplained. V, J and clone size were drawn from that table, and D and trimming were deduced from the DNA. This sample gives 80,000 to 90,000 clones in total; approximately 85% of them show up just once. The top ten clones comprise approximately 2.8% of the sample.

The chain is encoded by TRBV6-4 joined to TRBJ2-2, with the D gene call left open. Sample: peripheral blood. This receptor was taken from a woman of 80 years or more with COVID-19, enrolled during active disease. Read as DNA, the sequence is TGTGCCAGCAGTCGAGCTAGAGACACCGGGGAGCTGTTTTTT. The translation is CASSRARDTGELFF.